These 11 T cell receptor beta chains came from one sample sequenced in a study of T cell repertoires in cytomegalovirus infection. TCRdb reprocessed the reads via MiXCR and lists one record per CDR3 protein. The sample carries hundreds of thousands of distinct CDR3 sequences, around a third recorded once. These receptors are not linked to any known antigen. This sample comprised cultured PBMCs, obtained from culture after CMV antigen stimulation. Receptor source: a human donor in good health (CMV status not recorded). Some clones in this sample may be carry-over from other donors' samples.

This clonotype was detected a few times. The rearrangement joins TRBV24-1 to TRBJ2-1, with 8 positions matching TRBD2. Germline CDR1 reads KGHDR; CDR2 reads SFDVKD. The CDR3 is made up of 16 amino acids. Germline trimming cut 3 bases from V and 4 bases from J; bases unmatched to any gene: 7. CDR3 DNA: TGTGCCACCAGTGATACAACCGGGACTAGTTACAATGAGCAGTTCTTC. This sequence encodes CATSDTTGTSYNEQFF.

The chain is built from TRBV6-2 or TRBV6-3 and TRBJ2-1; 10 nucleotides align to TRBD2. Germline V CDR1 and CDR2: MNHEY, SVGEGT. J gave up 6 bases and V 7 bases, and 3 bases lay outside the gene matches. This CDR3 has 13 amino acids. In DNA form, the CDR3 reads TGTGCCAGCACACTAGCGGGGAGCAATGAGCAGTTCTTC. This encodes CASTLAGSNEQFF.

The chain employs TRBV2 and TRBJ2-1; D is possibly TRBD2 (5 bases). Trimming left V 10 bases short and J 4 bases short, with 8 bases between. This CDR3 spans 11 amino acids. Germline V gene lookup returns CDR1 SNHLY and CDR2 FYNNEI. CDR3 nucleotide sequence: TGTGCCACGAGGAGGTACAATGAGCAGTTCTTC. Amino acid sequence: CATRRYNEQFF. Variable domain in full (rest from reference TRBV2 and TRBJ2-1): EPEVTQTPSHQVTQMGQEVILRCVPISNHLYFYWYRQILGQKVEFLVSFYNNEISEKSEIFDDQFSVERPDGSNFTLKIRSTKLEDSAMYFCATRRYNEQFFGPGTRLTVL.

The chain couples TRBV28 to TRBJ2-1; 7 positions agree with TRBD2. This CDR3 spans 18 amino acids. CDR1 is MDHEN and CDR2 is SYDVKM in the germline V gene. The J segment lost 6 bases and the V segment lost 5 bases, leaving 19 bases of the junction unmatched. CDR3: CASSPGAWGGSWFNEQFF. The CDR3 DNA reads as TGTGCCAGCAGTCCCGGAGCCTGGGGCGGGAGTTGGTTCAATGAGCAGTTCTTC. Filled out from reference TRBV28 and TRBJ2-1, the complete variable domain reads DVKVTQSSRYLVKRTGEKVFLECVQDMDHENMFWYRQDPGLGLRLIYFSYDVKMKEKGDIPEGYSVSREKKERFSLILESASTNQTSMYLCASSPGAWGGSWFNEQFFGPGTRLTVL.

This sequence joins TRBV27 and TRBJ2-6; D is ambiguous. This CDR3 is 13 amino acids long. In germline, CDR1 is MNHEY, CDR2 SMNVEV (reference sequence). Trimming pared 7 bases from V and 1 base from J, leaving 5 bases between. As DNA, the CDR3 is TGTGCCAGCAAGGATTCTGGGGCCAACGTCCTGACTTTC. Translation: CASKDSGANVLTF.

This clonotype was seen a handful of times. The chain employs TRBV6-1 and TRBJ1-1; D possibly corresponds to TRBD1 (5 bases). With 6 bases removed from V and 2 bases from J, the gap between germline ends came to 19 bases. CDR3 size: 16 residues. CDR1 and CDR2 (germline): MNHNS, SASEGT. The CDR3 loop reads CASRRDSLAGNTEAFF. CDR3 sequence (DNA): TGTGCCAGCAGAAGAGACAGTTTAGCGGGTAACACTGAAGCTTTCTTT.

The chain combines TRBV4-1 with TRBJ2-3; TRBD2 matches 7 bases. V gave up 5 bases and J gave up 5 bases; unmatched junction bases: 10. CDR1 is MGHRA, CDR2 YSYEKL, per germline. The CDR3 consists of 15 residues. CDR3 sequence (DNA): TGCGCCAGCAGCGTTGTGGGGGGGTCTATAGATACGCAGTATTTT. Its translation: CASSVVGGSIDTQYF.

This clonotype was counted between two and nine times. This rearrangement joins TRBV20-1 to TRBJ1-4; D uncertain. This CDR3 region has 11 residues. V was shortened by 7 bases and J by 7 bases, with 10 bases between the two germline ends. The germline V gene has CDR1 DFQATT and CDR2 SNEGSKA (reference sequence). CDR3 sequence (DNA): TGCAGTGTTCCATCTCGTGAAAAACTGTTTTTT. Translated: CSVPSREKLFF.

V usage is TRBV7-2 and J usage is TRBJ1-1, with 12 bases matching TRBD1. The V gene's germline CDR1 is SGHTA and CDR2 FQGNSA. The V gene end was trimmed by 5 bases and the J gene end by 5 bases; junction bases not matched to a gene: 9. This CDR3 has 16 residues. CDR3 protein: CASSTRDRGRRTEAFF. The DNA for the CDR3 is TGTGCCAGCAGCACTAGGGACAGGGGGCGAAGAACTGAAGCTTTCTTT.

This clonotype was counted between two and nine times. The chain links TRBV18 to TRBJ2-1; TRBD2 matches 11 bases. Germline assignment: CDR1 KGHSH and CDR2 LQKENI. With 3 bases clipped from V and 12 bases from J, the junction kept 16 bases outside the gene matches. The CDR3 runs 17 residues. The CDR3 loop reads CASSPPSTSGIGGGQFF. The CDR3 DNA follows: TGTGCCAGCTCACCGCCATCGACTAGCGGGATAGGAGGTGGGCAGTTCTTC. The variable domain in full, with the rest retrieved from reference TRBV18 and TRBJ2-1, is NAGVMQNPRHLVRRRGQEARLRCSPMKGHSHVYWYRQLPEEGLKFMVYLQKENIIDESGMPKERFSAEFPKEGPSILRIQQVVRGDSAAYFCASSPPSTSGIGGGQFFGPGTRLTVL.

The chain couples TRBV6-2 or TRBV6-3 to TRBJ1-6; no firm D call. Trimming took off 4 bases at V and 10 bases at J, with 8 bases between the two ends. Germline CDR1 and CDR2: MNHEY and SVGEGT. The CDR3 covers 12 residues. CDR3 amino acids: CASSSERSPLHF. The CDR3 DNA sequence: TGTGCCAGCAGTTCAGAAAGATCACCCCTCCACTTT.